This entry lists 30 T cell receptor beta chains sequenced from one sample in a study of blood T cells in healthy people across ages. Using a J-beta primer mix together with a sample-barcoded 5' primer, a second PCR was run for roughly 6 to 11 cycles. TCRdb passed the 5' RACE reads through MiXCR, listing each CDR3 protein once. The table shows approximately 810,000 distinct CDR3 sequences, with around 30% occurring only once. Sequencing was performed on blood. The source is a woman over 75 in good health.

In its sample, this clonotype was seen a few times. The CDR3 here is CASSYDGRSYEQYF. CDR3 DNA sequence: TGTGCCAGCAGTTACGATGGACGGTCCTACGAGCAGTACTTC. The chain uses TRBV21-1 and TRBJ2-7. TRBV21-1 is a pseudogene segment. This CDR3 is built from 14 residues.

This chain connects TRBV27 to TRBJ1-1; unclear D gene. Germline V gene sequence: CDR1 MNHEY, CDR2 SMNVEV (reference sequence). V lost 2 bases, J lost 2 bases, and 12 bases lay in between. The CDR3 consists of 15 residues. This CDR3 is CASSLPVGANTEAFF. As DNA, the CDR3 is TGTGCCAGCAGTTTACCGGTGGGCGCAAACACTGAAGCTTTCTTT.

The table lists this clonotype with a count of one. This may arise from a read error, as a much more abundant clone is one base away. The V call is TRBV2, the J call TRBJ2-5; tentative D call: TRBD2 (6 bases). This CDR3 has 15 residues. Germline V CDR1 and CDR2: SNHLY, FYNNEI. The CDR3 DNA follows: TGTGCCGGCAGAGGAGCGGGTATCGCTGGGGAGACCCAGTACTTC. Translating gives CAGRGAGIAGETQYF.

In its sample, this clonotype was seen a few times. This chain connects TRBV5-5 to TRBJ1-1; maybe TRBD1 (5 bases). The length of the CDR3 is 14 residues. Looked up from germline, CDR1 is SGHKS and CDR2 is YYEKEE (reference sequence). Trimming left V 1 base short and J 5 bases short, with 12 bases between. CDR3 loop: CASSLFGGSTEAFF. CDR3 coding DNA: TGTGCCAGCAGCTTGTTCGGGGGGTCGACTGAAGCTTTCTTT. Full variable domain (outside the CDR3, taken from reference TRBV5-5 and TRBJ1-1): DAGVTQSPTHLIKTRGQQVTLRCSPISGHKSVSWYQQVLGQGPQFIFQYYEKEERGRGNFPDRFSARQFPNYSSELNVNALLLGDSALYLCASSLFGGSTEAFFGQGTRLTVV.

V and J are TRBV5-1 and TRBJ1-1; D call uncertain. This CDR3 region has 13 residues. The V gene's germline CDR1 is SGHRS and CDR2 YFSETQ. Trimming stripped 3 bases from V and 5 bases from J, with 11 bases between. The CDR3 sequence: CASSSEMGTEAFF. The DNA of the CDR3 is TGCGCCAGCAGCTCCGAAATGGGTACTGAAGCTTTCTTT.

This chain links TRBV9 with TRBJ2-7, with D perhaps TRBD1 (5 bases). Germline CDR1 and CDR2: SGDLS and YYNGEE. Between the trimmed V and J ends, which lost 3 bases and 3 bases, there was a span of 13 bases. The CDR3 totals 14 residues. The CDR3 reads CASSASSQGYEQYF. CDR3 DNA: TGTGCCAGCAGCGCATCTAGTCAGGGCTACGAGCAGTACTTC.

The CDR3 DNA is TGCGCCAGCAGCCATGTATGGGTTGGGGTATCCGGGACTCTTAATGAAAAACTGTTTTTT. It translates to CASSHVWVGVSGTLNEKLFF. V gene TRBV4-1 combines with J gene TRBJ1-4; TRBD1 is a possible D gene (5 bases). This CDR3 has 20 residues. The V end was cut by 3 bases, the J end by 4 bases, with 27 bases between. In germline, CDR1 is MGHRA, CDR2 YSYEKL.

Details on this clonotype: A single base separates this from a much larger clone, so it may be a read error. The chain uses TRBV19 and TRBJ2-1; 7 bases map to TRBD2. The CDR3 has 15 residues. V dropped 3 bases and J dropped 7; count of bases not matched to a gene: 9. Per germline, CDR1 LNHDA and CDR2 SQIVND (reference sequence). CDR3 region: CASSISSGIPNEQFF. The CDR3 nucleotides read TGTGCCAGTAGTATCTCTAGCGGAATTCCGAATGAGCAGTTCTTC. Combining the CDR3 with reference TRBV19 and TRBJ2-1 gives the whole variable domain DGGITQSPKYLFRKEGQNVTLSCEQNLNHDAMYWYRQDPGQGLRLIYYSQIVNDFQKGDIAEGYSVSREKKESFPLTVTSAQKNPTAFYLCASSISSGIPNEQFFGPGTRLTVL.

There are many counts of this clonotype. The V call is TRBV12-3 or TRBV12-4, the J call TRBJ2-3; TRBD2 matches at 9 bases. CDR3 length equals 15 residues. With 2 bases clipped from V and 4 bases from J, the junction kept 4 bases outside the gene matches. CDR3: CASSLPAGGSDTQYF. Written as DNA, the CDR3 is TGTGCCAGCAGTTTACCAGCGGGGGGCTCAGATACGCAGTATTTT.

In this sample, this clonotype turned up a few times. This rearrangement joins TRBV20-1 to TRBJ2-2; weak D call: TRBD2 (5 bases). Germline CDR1 and CDR2: DFQATT and SNEGSKA (reference sequence). This CDR3 is built from 15 residues. V dropped 0 bases and J dropped 4 bases, with 12 bases sitting between them. The CDR3 spells CSARETGSFTGELFF. The CDR3 bases are TGCAGTGCTAGAGAAACGGGATCCTTCACCGGGGAGCTGTTTTTT.

A few counts support this clonotype. The chain joins TRBV20-1 to TRBJ1-5; TRBD1 might be the D (5 bases). Trimming took off 5 bases at V and 1 base at J, with 18 bases between the two ends. This CDR3 spans 16 amino acids. In germline, CDR1 is DFQATT, CDR2 SNEGSKA (reference sequence). The CDR3 DNA reads TGCAGTGCTCTTCGGGGGGACCGGGGAAGCAATCAGCCCCAGCATTTT. It translates to CSALRGDRGSNQPQHF.

The V call is TRBV29-1, the J call TRBJ1-1; D is unclear. Germline loops: CDR1 SQVTM, CDR2 ANQGSEA. CDR3 length: 12 residues. V was clipped by 7 bases and J by 4 bases, with 13 bases between them. The CDR3 coding sequence is TGCAGCGCCTATCCAGGAAGCACTGAAGCTTTCTTT. Its protein product is CSAYPGSTEAFF.

In this sample, this clonotype turned up many times. The chain employs TRBV20-1 and TRBJ2-7; no firm D call. Trimming pared 5 bases from V and 4 bases from J, leaving 9 bases between. In germline, CDR1 is DFQATT, CDR2 SNEGSKA (reference sequence). The CDR3 is 11 amino acids. For the CDR3, the DNA is TGCAGTGCTCCCCTCCCTTACGAGCAGTACTTC. Translation gives CSAPLPYEQYF.

The rearrangement links TRBV11-3 to TRBJ1-2; D is possibly TRBD1 (6 bases). Between the trimmed V and J ends, which lost 3 bases and 8 bases, there was a span of 13 bases. CDR1 and CDR2 (germline): SGHNT, YENEEA. The CDR3 totals 13 residues. The chain's CDR3 is CASSFLQGDGYTF. In DNA, the CDR3 is TGTGCCAGCAGCTTCCTACAGGGTGACGGCTACACCTTC. The whole variable domain, remainder taken from reference TRBV11-3 and TRBJ1-2, is EAGVVQSPRYKIIEKKQPVAFWCNPISGHNTLYWYLQNLGQGPELLIRYENEEAVDDSQLPKDRFSAERLKGVDSTLKIQPAELGDSAVYLCASSFLQGDGYTFGSGTRLTVV.

The chain combines TRBV4-1 with TRBJ2-2; no clear D gene. Germline lookup yields CDR1 MGHRA and CDR2 YSYEKL. V was trimmed by 4 bases and J by 1 base, leaving 13 bases between them. CDR3 size: 16 residues. The CDR3 nucleotides are TGCGCCAGCAGCCTGGCGAATTTCGTGAACACCGGGGAGCTGTTTTTT. Translated, it gives CASSLANFVNTGELFF.

This clonotype was seen at least ten times. In nucleotides, the CDR3 is TGTGCCAGCAGTTTGAGGACAGCCTCCTACAATGAGCAGTTCTTC. As protein: CASSLRTASYNEQFF. The chain recombines TRBV12-3 or TRBV12-4 with TRBJ2-1; D perhaps matches TRBD1 (6 bases). Trimming left V 3 bases short and J 0 bases short, with 9 bases between. The length of the CDR3 is 15 residues.

This clonotype was recorded at least ten times. The chain joins TRBV18 to TRBJ2-5; 8 bases line up with TRBD2. In germline, CDR1 is KGHSH, CDR2 LQKENI. CDR3 length: 16 residues. The J segment lost 1 base and the V segment lost 2 bases, leaving 6 bases of the junction unmatched. CDR3 sequence (DNA): TGTGCCAGCTCACCAAACAGCGGGGGCCTCCAAGAGACCCAGTACTTC. Translation: CASSPNSGGLQETQYF. Drawing the rest from reference TRBV18 and TRBJ2-5, the complete variable domain is NAGVMQNPRHLVRRRGQEARLRCSPMKGHSHVYWYRQLPEEGLKFMVYLQKENIIDESGMPKERFSAEFPKEGPSILRIQQVVRGDSAAYFCASSPNSGGLQETQYFGPGTRLLVL.

This clonotype has ten or more counts. The chain joins TRBV11-2 to TRBJ2-1, with D possibly TRBD2 on 6 matching bases. Germline-derived CDR1 and CDR2 are SGHAT and FQNNGV. This CDR3 region has 14 residues. With 5 bases removed from V and 9 bases from J, the gap between germline ends came to 17 bases. CDR3 sequence: CASSPRLDPREQFF. The CDR3 nucleotides read TGTGCCAGCAGCCCAAGACTAGATCCTCGTGAGCAGTTCTTC.

The J gene is TRBJ2-2, the V gene TRBV5-1; tentatively, D is TRBD2 (5 bases). The CDR3 is made up of 14 amino acids. Germline values: CDR1 SGHRS, CDR2 YFSETQ. The CDR3 protein is CVCSPTRNTGELFF. The CDR3 DNA reads TGCGTCTGCAGTCCTACTAGGAACACCGGGGAGCTGTTTTTT.

The chain employs TRBV12-3 or TRBV12-4 and TRBJ2-5; D possibly corresponds to TRBD2 (6 bases). The CDR3 length is 16 residues. Trimming removed 6 bases at V and 5 bases at J, with 22 bases between. As DNA, the CDR3 is TGTGCCAGCAGCCCCTGGCTAGCGAGGATACAGGAGACCCAGTACTTC. Translated: CASSPWLARIQETQYF.

This clonotype was observed at least ten times. The rearrangement uses TRBV29-1 and TRBJ2-5; 8 bases align to TRBD1. The CDR3 consists of 13 residues. Germline V lookup: CDR1 SQVTM, CDR2 ANQGSEA. After removal of 7 bases from V and 5 bases from J, the junction contained 9 bases not matched to a gene. The CDR3 protein is CSDHRQGMETQYF. The CDR3 nucleotides are TGCAGCGACCACAGACAGGGGATGGAGACCCAGTACTTC.

The J gene is TRBJ1-2, the V gene TRBV6-2 or TRBV6-3; D is uncertain. Germline CDR1 MNHEY, CDR2 SVGEGT. V gave up 6 bases and J gave up 6 bases, with 11 bases separating them. The CDR3 has 12 residues. CDR3 protein: CASRDYPDGYTF. In DNA form, the CDR3 reads TGTGCCAGCAGGGACTATCCTGATGGCTACACCTTC.

This clonotype was observed a few times. This chain connects TRBV5-5 to TRBJ1-5; the D gene is possibly TRBD1 (6 bases). This CDR3 comprises 14 residues. Deletions cut 2 bases from V and 2 bases from J, with 8 bases between. Germline loops: CDR1 SGHKS, CDR2 YYEKEE (reference sequence). The CDR3 region has the DNA TGTGCCAGCAGCTTTCCAGGGGGCAATCAGCCCCAGCATTTT. Translation gives CASSFPGGNQPQHF.

The chain couples TRBV2 to TRBJ1-1, with D unclear. Germline assignment: CDR1 SNHLY and CDR2 FYNNEI. Trimming pared 4 bases from V and 4 bases from J, leaving 10 bases between. CDR3 length: 13 amino acids. The CDR3 protein is CASSGQLSTEAFF. The CDR3 DNA sequence: TGTGCCAGCAGTGGGCAGTTAAGCACTGAAGCTTTCTTT.

As regards this clonotype: A clone one base away is much larger, so this may be a read error. The J gene is TRBJ2-3, the V gene TRBV20-1, with 7 bases that match TRBD2. Trimming cost V 4 bases and J 2 bases; bases outside gene matches: 18. This CDR3 spans 18 amino acids. CDR1 and CDR2 (germline): DFQATT, SNEGSKA (reference sequence). CDR3 in DNA: TGCAGTGCTATCCCACCCGAGGCGCGGGGGAGGTTCACAGATACGCAGTATTTT. Translating it yields CSAIPPEARGRFTDTQYF.

The chain links TRBV14 to TRBJ1-2, with D possibly being TRBD1 (6 bases). The CDR3 is made up of 16 amino acids. The V gene lost 0 bases and the J gene lost 6 bases, with 17 bases spanning the gap. Germline CDR1 reads SGHDN; CDR2 reads FVKESK. CDR3 amino acids: CASSQDRRQGKDGYTF. CDR3 sequence (DNA): TGTGCCAGCAGCCAAGATCGTCGGCAGGGGAAAGATGGCTACACCTTC.

This clonotype was seen a handful of times. The gene calls are TRBV28 and TRBJ2-6; the match to TRBD1 covers 9 bases. The CDR3 extends over 18 amino acids. Germline V lookup: CDR1 MDHEN, CDR2 SYDVKM. V gave up 7 bases and J gave up 2 bases; unmatched junction bases: 12. The CDR3 DNA sequence: TGTGCCAGCACCTCACTCGGGACAGGGTTACCTGGGGCCAACGTCCTGACTTTC. Residues: CASTSLGTGLPGANVLTF.

This clonotype was picked up many times. This sequence may be a read error, since a much larger clone differs from it by one base. The chain has TRBV10-3 and TRBJ2-1, with 13 bases fitting TRBD2. Matching the DNA end better, TRBJ2-7 makes the J call doubtful. CDR3 length: 17 residues. The germline CDR1 and CDR2 sequences are ENHRY and SYGVKD. The CDR3 sequence: CAIRGLAGASSYNEQYF. The CDR3 nucleotides read TGTGCCATCAGAGGACTAGCGGGGGCCAGCTCCTACAATGAGCAGTACTTC.

V usage is TRBV6-5 and J usage is TRBJ1-3; D perhaps matches TRBD1 (6 bases). The CDR3 runs 15 residues. V was clipped by 6 bases and J by 0 bases, with 12 bases between them. Per the germline V gene, CDR1 is MNHEY and CDR2 is SVGAGI. The chain's CDR3 is CASRETGFSGNTIYF. The DNA for the CDR3 is TGTGCCAGCAGGGAGACAGGCTTCTCTGGAAACACCATATATTTT.

In the case of this clonotype: The junction does not match germline at one end; this may be a read error. CDR3 coding DNA: TGTGCCAGCAGTGAACAGGGTTACTATGGCTGCACCTTC. As protein: CASSEQGYYGCTF. V and J are TRBV6-1 and TRBJ1-2; D perhaps matches TRBD1 (5 bases). The CDR3 is 13 residues long. CDR1 is MNHNS and CDR2 is SASEGT in the germline V gene.